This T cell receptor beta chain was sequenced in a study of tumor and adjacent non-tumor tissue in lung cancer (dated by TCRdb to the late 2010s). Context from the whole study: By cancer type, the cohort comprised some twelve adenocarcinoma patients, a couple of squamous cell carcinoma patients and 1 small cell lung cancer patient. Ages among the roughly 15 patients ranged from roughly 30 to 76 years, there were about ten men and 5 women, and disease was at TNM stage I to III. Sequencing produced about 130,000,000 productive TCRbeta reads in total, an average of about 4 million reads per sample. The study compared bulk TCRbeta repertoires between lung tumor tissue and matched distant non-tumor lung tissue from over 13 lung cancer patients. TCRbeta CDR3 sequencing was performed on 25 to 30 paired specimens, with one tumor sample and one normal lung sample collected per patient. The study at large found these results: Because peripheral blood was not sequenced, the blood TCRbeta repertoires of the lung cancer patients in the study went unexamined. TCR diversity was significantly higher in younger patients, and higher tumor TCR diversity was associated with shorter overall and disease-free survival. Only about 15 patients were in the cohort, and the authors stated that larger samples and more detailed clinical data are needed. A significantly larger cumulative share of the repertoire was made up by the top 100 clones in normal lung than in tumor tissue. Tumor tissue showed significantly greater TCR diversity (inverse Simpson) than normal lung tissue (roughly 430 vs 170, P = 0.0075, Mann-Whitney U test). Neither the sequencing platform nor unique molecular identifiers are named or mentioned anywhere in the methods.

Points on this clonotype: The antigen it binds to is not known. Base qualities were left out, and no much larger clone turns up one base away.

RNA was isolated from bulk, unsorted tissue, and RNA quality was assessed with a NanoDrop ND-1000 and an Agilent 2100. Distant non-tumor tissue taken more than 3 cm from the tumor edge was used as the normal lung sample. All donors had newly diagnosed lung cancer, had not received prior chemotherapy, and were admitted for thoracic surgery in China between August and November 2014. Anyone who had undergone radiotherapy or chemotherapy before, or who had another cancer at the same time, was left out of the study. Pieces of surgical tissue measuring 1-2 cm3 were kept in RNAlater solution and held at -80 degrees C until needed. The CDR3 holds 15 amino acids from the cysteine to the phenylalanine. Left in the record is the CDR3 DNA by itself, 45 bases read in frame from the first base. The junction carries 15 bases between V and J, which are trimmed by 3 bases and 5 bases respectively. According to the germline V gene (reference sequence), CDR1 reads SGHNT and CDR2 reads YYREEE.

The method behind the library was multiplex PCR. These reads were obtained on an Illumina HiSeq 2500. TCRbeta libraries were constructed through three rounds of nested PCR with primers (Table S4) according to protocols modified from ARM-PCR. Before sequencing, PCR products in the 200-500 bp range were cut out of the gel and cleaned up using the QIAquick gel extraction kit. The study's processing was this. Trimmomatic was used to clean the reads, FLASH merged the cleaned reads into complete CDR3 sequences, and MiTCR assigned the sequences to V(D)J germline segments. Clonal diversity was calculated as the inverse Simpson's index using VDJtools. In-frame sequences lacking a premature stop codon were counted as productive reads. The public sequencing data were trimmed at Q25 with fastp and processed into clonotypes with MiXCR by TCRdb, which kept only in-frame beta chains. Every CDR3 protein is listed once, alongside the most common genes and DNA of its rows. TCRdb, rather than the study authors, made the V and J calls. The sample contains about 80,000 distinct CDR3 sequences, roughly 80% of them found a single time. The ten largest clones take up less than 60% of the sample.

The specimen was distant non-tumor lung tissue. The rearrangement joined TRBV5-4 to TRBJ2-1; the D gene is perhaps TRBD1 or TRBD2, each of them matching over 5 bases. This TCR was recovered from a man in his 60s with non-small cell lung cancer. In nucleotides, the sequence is TGTGCCAGCAGCTACGGGACCCCCTCTGACAATGAGCAGTTCTTC. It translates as CASSYGTPSDNEQFF. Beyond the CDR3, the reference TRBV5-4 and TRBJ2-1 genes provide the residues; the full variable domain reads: ETGVTQSPTHLIKTRGQQVTLRCSSQSGHNTVSWYQQALGQGPQFIFQYYREEENGRGNFPPRFSGLQFPNYSSELNVNALELDDSALYLCASSYGTPSDNEQFFGPGTRLTVL.